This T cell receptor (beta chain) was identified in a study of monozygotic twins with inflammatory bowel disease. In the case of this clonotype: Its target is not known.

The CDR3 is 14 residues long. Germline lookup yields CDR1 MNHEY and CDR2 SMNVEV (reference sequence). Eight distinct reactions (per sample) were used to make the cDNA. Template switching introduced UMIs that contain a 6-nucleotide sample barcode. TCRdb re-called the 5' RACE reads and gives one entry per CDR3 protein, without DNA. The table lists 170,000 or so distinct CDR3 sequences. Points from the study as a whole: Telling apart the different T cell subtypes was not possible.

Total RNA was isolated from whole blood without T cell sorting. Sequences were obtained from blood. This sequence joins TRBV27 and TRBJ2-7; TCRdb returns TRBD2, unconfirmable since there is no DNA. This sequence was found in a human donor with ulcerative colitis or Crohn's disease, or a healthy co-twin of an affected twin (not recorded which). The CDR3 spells CASSLGDGNYEQYF.